These T cell receptor beta chains were read from a single sample in a study of T cell responses to AZD1222 COVID-19 vaccine. Clones were read by immunoSEQ multiplex PCR, and TCRdb kept only the in-frame ones, dropping some. The repertoire consists of over 200,000 clones, with about 94% occurring once and the leading ten covering approximately 1.5%. This specimen consisted of peripheral blood, obtained 28 days after the second dose of the MenACWY control vaccine. These receptors came from an adult who received the MenACWY meningococcal vaccine as a control. CDR3s include the opening cysteine and the closing phenylalanine or tryptophan. Fields, in order: D gene, CDR3 length, clone size, V gene, J gene, CDR3 DNA, CDR3 protein. D genes are given only for firm matches. The listing skips clone size in some rows; elsewhere it reads once, few, many or a size class.

-	15	-	TRBV13	TRBJ2-2	TGTGCCAGCAGCTTGAACAGGCCGAACACCGGGGAGCTGTTTTTT	CASSLNRPNTGELFF
TRBD1	16	-	TRBV6-5	TRBJ2-5	TGTGCCAGCAGTTACTCGAGGACAGGGGGCGTTGAGACCCAGTACTTC	CASSYSRTGGVETQYF
-	13	-	TRBV12-2	TRBJ1-2	TGTGCAAGTCGTCAGATTTTGGCCTATGGCTACACCTTC	CASRQILAYGYTF
-	15	-	TRBV7-2	TRBJ1-5	TGTGCCAGCAGCGGTGACCCAGGGGGCAATCAGCCCCAGCATTTT	CASSGDPGGNQPQHF
-	14	-	TRBV9	TRBJ2-2	TGTGCCAGCAGCGGGACAAGGAACACCGGGGAGCTGTTTTTT	CASSGTRNTGELFF
TRBD2	16	-	TRBV4-2	TRBJ2-1	TGTGCCAGCAGCCAAGCTTCGGCTAGCGGGTACAATGAGCAGTTCTTC	CASSQASASGYNEQFF
-	11	-	TRBV7-9	TRBJ2-1	TGTGCCAGCAGCCCCGTGGATGAGCAGTTCTTC	CASSPVDEQFF
-	13	-	TRBV28	TRBJ1-2	TGTGCCAGCAGTCCTTGGACCCGGGGAGGCTACACCTTC	CASSPWTRGGYTF
-	14	-	TRBV21-1	TRBJ1-2	TGTGCCAGCGCTCCACGGGCAGACCGCTATGGCTACACCTTC	CASAPRADRYGYTF
TRBD1	13	-	TRBV30	TRBJ2-7	TGTGCCTGGAGTTCGGGACAGGGCTACGAGCAGTACTTC	CAWSSGQGYEQYF
-	11	-	TRBV20-1	TRBJ2-7	TGCAGTGCTATGGGGACCCACGAGCAGTACTTC	CSAMGTHEQYF
-	14	-	TRBV19	TRBJ2-2	TGTGCCAGTAAGCAAGTGTTGTCAACCGGGGAGCTGTTTTTT	CASKQVLSTGELFF
TRBD1	14	few	TRBV3-1/TRBV3-2	TRBJ2-7	TGTGCCAGCAGCCAAGTAGAGACAGGGGTCGAGCAGTACTTC	CASSQVETGVEQYF
-	11	-	TRBV27	TRBJ2-1	TGTGCCAGCAGTGACTCTGCCGAGCAGTTCTTC	CASSDSAEQFF
-	15	-	TRBV9	TRBJ2-1	TGTGCCAGCAGCCCATGGCCGAAGGGGAGCTGGGAGCAGTTCTTC	CASSPWPKGSWEQFF
TRBD2	15	once	TRBV27	TRBJ2-5	TGTGCCAGCAGTGCAGGGACTAGCGAGGGAGCGACCCAGTACTTC	CASSAGTSEGATQYF
TRBD1	18	-	TRBV30	TRBJ1-6	TGTGCCTGGAAGACAGGGGGCACTCCGTTCTCCTATAATTCACCCCTCCACTTT	CAWKTGGTPFSYNSPLHF
-	13	-	TRBV7-2	TRBJ2-7	TGTGCCAGCAGTTGGGACTTCCGCTACGAGCAGTACTTC	CASSWDFRYEQYF
-	17	-	TRBV7-9	TRBJ2-3	TGTGCCAGCAGGGAACAGCTTGGAAGACCAACCACAGATACGCAGTATTTT	CASREQLGRPTTDTQYF
TRBD2	15	-	TRBV7-3	TRBJ2-7	TGTGCCAGCAGGGCGACTAGCGGTACCTCCTACGAGCAGTACTTC	CASRATSGTSYEQYF
-	15	-	TRBV6-5	TRBJ1-5	TGTGCCAGCAGTTGGGGCCCTGGACTCAATCAGCCCCAGCATTTT	CASSWGPGLNQPQHF
-	15	-	TRBV7-3	TRBJ2-3	TGTGCCAGCAGCCCCGGACTCGGGTTCGCAGATACGCAGTATTTT	CASSPGLGFADTQYF
-	12	-	TRBV30	TRBJ1-1	TGTGCCTGGAGTCTCTTGGGGAACGAAGCTTTCTTT	CAWSLLGNEAFF
-	12	-	TRBV5-4	TRBJ1-2	TGTGCCAGCACTTGGGGGGGGCATGGCTACACCTTC	CASTWGGHGYTF
-	17	-	TRBV23-1	TRBJ1-5	TGCGCCAGCAGTCAGGGACCCCGACAATATAGCAATCAGCCCCAGCATTTT	CASSQGPRQYSNQPQHF
-	16	-	TRBV3-1/TRBV3-2	TRBJ2-6	TGTGCCAGCAGCCAAGGAGGGGCAGCTGGGGCCAACGTCCTGACTTTC	CASSQGGAAGANVLTF